The clone carrying this T cell receptor (beta chain) was seen repeatedly, ten times or more. This specimen belongs to a study of human T cells and chemical hapten exposure. Study context: Patients' scalps got diphenylcyclopropenone weekly throughout the approximately 25-week study. From small differences in pooled library volume came most of the variation in per-sample TCR yields.

Regarding time point: pre-sensitization, week 0. Regarding treatment: therapeutic diphenylcyclopropenone sensitization with weekly scalp DPC. TCRdb reprocessed the RACE reads with MiXCR, giving one entry per CDR3 protein. The data contain around 95,000 distinct CDR3 sequences, 11% of them singletons. Per germline, CDR1 MNHNY and CDR2 SVGAGI (reference sequence). There are 15 residues in the CDR3. V lost 2 bases to trimming and J lost 3 bases; unmatched junction nucleotides: 7. This clonotype was obtained from a woman in her sixties with alopecia areata. Some clones in this sample may be carry-over from other donors' samples. Sequencing was performed on whole blood, taken in connection with sensitization to the hapten diphenylcyclopropenone (DPC). The chain carries TRBV6-6 and TRBJ2-7, with TRBD1 matching over 7 bases. CDR3 amino acids: CASSYRITGDYEQYF. In nucleotides, the CDR3 is TGTGCCAGCAGTTACCGTATTACAGGGGACTACGAGCAGTACTTC.